Listed below are T cell receptor beta chains from one sample, sequenced in a study of spatial heterogeneity in lung cancer. A single record per CDR3 protein comes from TCRdb applying MiXCR to the 5' RACE reads. Of a few thousand distinct CDR3 sequences listed, 19% are singletons. This material consisted of PBMCs, taken at surgery. The receptors stem from a male donor with early-stage non-small cell lung cancer. The CDR3 runs from the conserved cysteine through the conserved F or W. A D gene is named only where the DNA matches it firmly. A row's size may be missing; if present it is once, few, many or a size class.

>18|.|TRBV12-3/TRBV12-4|TRBJ2-1|large
TGTGCCAGCAGTTTCCTCCCGCGGGCAAGGGGTGGGAAAAATGAGCAGTTCTTC
CASSFLPRARGGKNEQFF
>15|TRBD2|TRBV15|TRBJ2-3|few
TGTGCCACCAGCAGAGATAGCGGGGCCTCAGATACGCAGTATTTT
CATSRDSGASDTQYF
>15|TRBD1|TRBV24-1|TRBJ2-2|medium-sized
TGTGCCACCAGTGAGTTTAAGACAGGGACCGGGGAGCTGTTTTTT
CATSEFKTGTGELFF
>16|.|TRBV4-1|TRBJ2-1|.
TGCGCCAGCAGCCAAGAACAGGCGAGCTCCTACAATGAGCAGTTCTTC
CASSQEQASSYNEQFF
>15|.|TRBV7-2|TRBJ2-3|medium-sized
TGTGCCAGCAGCCCGCTTGCCCGGGCCGCAGATACGCGGTATTTT
CASSPLARAADTRYF
>17|TRBD2|TRBV7-3|TRBJ2-3|many
TGTGCCAGCAGCACGGGACTAGCGGGAGTCCCCACAGATACGCAGTATTTT
CASSTGLAGVPTDTQYF
>17|.|TRBV28|TRBJ2-7|.
TGTGCCAGCAGTTGGGGCGGAGGCCGAAAGCACTCCTACGAGCAGTACTTC
CASSWGGGRKHSYEQYF
>13|.|TRBV18|TRBJ2-7|.
TGTGCCAGCTCACCAGATAGGGGCTCCGAGCTGTACTTC
CASSPDRGSELYF
>15|.|TRBV27|TRBJ2-1|.
TGTGCCAGCAGTTTACCGGGAGAGGGCTACAATGAGCAGTTCTTC
CASSLPGEGYNEQFF
>13|.|TRBV27|TRBJ1-5|medium-sized
TGTGCCAGCAGTTTATCGTCTTTACAGCCCCAGCATTTT
CASSLSSLQPQHF
>15|TRBD1|TRBV6-2/TRBV6-3|TRBJ2-3|few
TGTGCCAGCAGTTACGACAGGGGTAGCACAGATACGCAGTATTTT
CASSYDRGSTDTQYF
>12|.|TRBV7-9|TRBJ2-7|medium-sized
TGTGCCAGCAGCTTAGGTCCTGGGGAGCAGTACTTC
CASSLGPGEQYF
>13|.|TRBV20-1|TRBJ1-2|few
TGCAGTGCCCCAAGGACGGATAACTATGGCTACACCTTC
CSAPRTDNYGYTF
>15|.|TRBV7-2|TRBJ2-7|many
TGTGCCAGCAGCCTAGTCCCAGGAGGGTCCTACGAGCAGTACTTC
CASSLVPGGSYEQYF
>13|.|TRBV29-1|TRBJ1-4|medium-sized
TGCAGCGTTGAGGTCGACCCCACTGAAAAACTGTTTTTT
CSVEVDPTEKLFF
>14|.|TRBV9|TRBJ1-1|medium-sized
TGTGCCAGCAGCGCTACGGGAAAGGACACTGAAGCTTTCTTT
CASSATGKDTEAFF
>14|TRBD2|TRBV4-3|TRBJ2-5|many
TGCGCCAGCAGCCAAGTGGGACTAATAGAGACCCAGTACTTC
CASSQVGLIETQYF
>13|.|TRBV19|TRBJ2-3|.
TGTGCCAGTAGTATATACAACACAGATACGCAGTATTTT
CASSIYNTDTQYF
>16|TRBD2|TRBV7-6|TRBJ2-7|few
TGTGCCAGCAGCTCCGCCGGGACTAGCGGTTCCTACGAGCAGTACTTC
CASSSAGTSGSYEQYF
>15|.|TRBV6-2/TRBV6-3|TRBJ2-3|once
TGTGCCAGCAGTTATCGGCCTCTTAGCACAGATACGCAGTATTTT
CASSYRPLSTDTQYF
>15|.|TRBV3-1|TRBJ2-1|.
TGTGCCAGCAGCCACATCCGCGCGCCAATCAATGAGCAGTTCTTC
CASSHIRAPINEQFF
>18|.|TRBV6-6|TRBJ2-1|medium-sized
TGTGCCAGCAGTTACTCGAGCCGAGGGGGAAGCTCCTACAATGAGCAGTTCTTC
CASSYSSRGGSSYNEQFF
>18|TRBD1|TRBV4-2|TRBJ2-3|medium-sized
TGTGCCAGCAGCCATGCGTTCCGGGACAGGGGTCCCACAGATACGCAGTATTTT
CASSHAFRDRGPTDTQYF
>14|TRBD1|TRBV15|TRBJ1-1|.
TGTGCCACCAGGACGGACAGGGGGGGCACTGAAGCTTTCTTT
CATRTDRGGTEAFF
>16|.|TRBV2|TRBJ2-5|few
TGTGCCAGCAGTGAAGGTTCCTTGGGGACCCAAGAGACCCAGTACTTC
CASSEGSLGTQETQYF